The T cell receptor beta chain described here comes from a study of cytomegalovirus exposure and HLA in healthy donors. Germline CDR1 SNHLY, CDR2 FYNNEI. This CDR3 comprises 16 residues. Trimming at V came to 7 bases and at J to 3 bases, leaving 9 bases not matched to a gene. Sequenced by immunoSEQ multiplex PCR; TCRdb stores in-frame clones only, minus some. The sample carries around 130,000 clones, more than 70% recorded once. The chain is built from TRBV2 and TRBJ2-1; 10 bases map to TRBD2. Sequences were obtained from PBMCs. This TCR derives from a woman aged 25 to 39 in good health and CMV-seronegative. CDR3 bases: TGTGCCAGCACCCTAATAGCGGGGGGCTTCTACAATGAGCAGTTCTTC. Protein: CASTLIAGGFYNEQFF. Supplemented by reference TRBV2 and TRBJ2-1, the full variable domain reads EPEVTQTPSHQVTQMGQEVILRCVPISNHLYFYWYRQILGQKVEFLVSFYNNEISEKSEIFDDQFSVERPDGSNFTLKIRSTKLEDSAMYFCASTLIAGGFYNEQFFGPGTRLTVL.